This TCR beta chain originates from a study of cytomegalovirus exposure and HLA in healthy donors. Researchers ran the PCR with 60 Vbeta and 13 Jbeta primers. In the source study's methods: A follow-up analysis tallied 65 million to 80 million unique TCR beta chains, roughly 11 million shared. TCRdb keeps only in-frame clones here, not all; method: immunoSEQ multiplex PCR. V and J calls plus clone size are reproduced from that table; the DNA served to infer D and trimming. The sample's table shows approximately 190,000 clones. Remarks on this clone: The antigen is not known.

CDR1 is MNHEY, CDR2 SVGAGI, per germline. The CDR3 covers 15 residues. V lost 10 bases and J 0 bases, leaving 17 bases between the germline ends. Whole-study results and caveats: HLA-A and HLA-B allele assignments for most subjects were reportedly predicted accurately using TCR beta sequences. For TCR beta chains, V- and J-gene trimming was later linked to a missense DCLRE1C variant. CMV antigen specificity was confirmed in vitro for three CMV-associated chains.

The sample comprised PBMCs. This chain joins TRBV6-5 and TRBJ2-3; possibly TRBD2 for D (6 bases). The TCR originated in a boy between 10 and 17 years old in good health and CMV-seronegative. The CDR3 spells CATSFSGASTDTQYF. The CDR3 DNA reads TGTGCCACCTCCTTTAGCGGAGCGAGCACAGATACGCAGTATTTT.